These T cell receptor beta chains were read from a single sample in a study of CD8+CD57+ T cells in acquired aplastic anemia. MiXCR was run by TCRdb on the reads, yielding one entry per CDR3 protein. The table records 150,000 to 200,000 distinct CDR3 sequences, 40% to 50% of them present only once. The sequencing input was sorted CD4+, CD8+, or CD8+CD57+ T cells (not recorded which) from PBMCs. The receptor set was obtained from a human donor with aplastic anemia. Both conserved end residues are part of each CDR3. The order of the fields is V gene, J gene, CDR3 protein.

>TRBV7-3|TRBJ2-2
CASSFSQGETGELFF
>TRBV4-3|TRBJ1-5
CASSKGQGSNQPQHF
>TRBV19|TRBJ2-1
CASSRGTSGRASYNEQFF
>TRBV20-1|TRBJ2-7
CSATLGGSSYEQYF
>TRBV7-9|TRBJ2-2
CASSLYRGPGELFF
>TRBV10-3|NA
CAISELTADTQHF
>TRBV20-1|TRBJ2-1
CSALHGDEQFF
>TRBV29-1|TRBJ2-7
CSVNGGGLEQYF
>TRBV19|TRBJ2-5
CASRETGTGWGETQYF
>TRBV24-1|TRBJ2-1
CATSDGYNEQFF
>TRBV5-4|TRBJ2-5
CASSFKQSLQETQYF
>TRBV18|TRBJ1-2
CASSPGGAGYGYTF
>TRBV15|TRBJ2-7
CATSRAHGTSLGEQYF
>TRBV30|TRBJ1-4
CAWSLTWGAAKLFF
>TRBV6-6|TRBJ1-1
CASKRNTMNTEAFF
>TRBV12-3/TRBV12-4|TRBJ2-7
CASSLEGGSYEQYF
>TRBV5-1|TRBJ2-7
CASSLAHGVQQYF
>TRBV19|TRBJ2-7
CASSIWEGHYEQYF
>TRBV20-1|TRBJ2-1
CSAQLRGRGDEQFF
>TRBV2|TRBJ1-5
CASSERQGLSQPQHF
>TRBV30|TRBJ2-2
CAWSSVQVELFF
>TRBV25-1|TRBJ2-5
CATRMTSGNQETQYF
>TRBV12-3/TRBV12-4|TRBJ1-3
CASSSTGTPGNTIYF
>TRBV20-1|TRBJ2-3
CSGSFSGGTDTQYF
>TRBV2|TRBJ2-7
CASEPGLSSYEQYF
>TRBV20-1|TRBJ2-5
CSANSRDSGRETQYF
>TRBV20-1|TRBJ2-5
CSASGTGLAGGPSQETQYF
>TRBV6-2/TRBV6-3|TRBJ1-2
CASSYFRTGANYGYTF
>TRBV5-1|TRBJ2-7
CASSLAPGQGAWYEQYF
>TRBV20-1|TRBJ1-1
CSAREGTWNTEAFF
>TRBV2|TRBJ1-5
CASSELGGSQTQHF
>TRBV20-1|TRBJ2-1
CSARAGFF
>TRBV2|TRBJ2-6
CASSDGGYNVLTF